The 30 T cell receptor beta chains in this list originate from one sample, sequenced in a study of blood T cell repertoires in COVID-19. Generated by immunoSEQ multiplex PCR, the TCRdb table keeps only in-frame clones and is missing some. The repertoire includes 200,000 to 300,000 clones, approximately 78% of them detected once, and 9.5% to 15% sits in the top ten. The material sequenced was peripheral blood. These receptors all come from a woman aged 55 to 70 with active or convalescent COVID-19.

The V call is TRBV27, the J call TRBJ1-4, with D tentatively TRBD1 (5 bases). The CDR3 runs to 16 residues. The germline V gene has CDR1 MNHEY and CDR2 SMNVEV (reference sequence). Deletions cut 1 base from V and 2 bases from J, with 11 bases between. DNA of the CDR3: TGTGCCAGCAGTTTATTCGGCCGGGGGACTAATGAAAAACTGTTTTTT. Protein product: CASSLFGRGTNEKLFF. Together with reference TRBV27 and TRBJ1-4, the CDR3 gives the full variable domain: EAQVTQNPRYLITVTGKKLTVTCSQNMNHEYMSWYRQDPGLGLRQIYYSMNVEVTDKGDVPEGYKVSRKEKRNFPLILESPSPNQTSLYFCASSLFGRGTNEKLFFGSGTQLSVL.

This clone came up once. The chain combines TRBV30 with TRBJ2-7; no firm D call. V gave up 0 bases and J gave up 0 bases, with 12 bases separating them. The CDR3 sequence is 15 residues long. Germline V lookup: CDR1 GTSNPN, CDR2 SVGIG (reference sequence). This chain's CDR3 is CAWSVTSMSSYEQYF. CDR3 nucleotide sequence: TGTGCCTGGAGTGTAACTTCCATGAGCTCCTACGAGCAGTACTTC.

The CDR3 DNA reads TGCGCCAGCAGTGGGGTTCCGGGAGCTAATGAAAAACTGTTTTTT. Protein: CASSGVPGANEKLFF. The chain couples TRBV5-1 to TRBJ1-4, with D unclear. The germline CDR1 and CDR2 sequences are SGHRS and YFSETQ. The V end was cut by 5 bases, the J end by 3 bases, with 14 bases between. CDR3 length: 15 residues.

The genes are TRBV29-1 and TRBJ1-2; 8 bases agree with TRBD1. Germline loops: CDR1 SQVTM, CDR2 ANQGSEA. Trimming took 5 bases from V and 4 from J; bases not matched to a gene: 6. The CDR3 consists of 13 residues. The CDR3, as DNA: TGCAGCGTTCCCGGACAGGGCCCCTATGGCTACACCTTC. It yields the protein CSVPGQGPYGYTF.

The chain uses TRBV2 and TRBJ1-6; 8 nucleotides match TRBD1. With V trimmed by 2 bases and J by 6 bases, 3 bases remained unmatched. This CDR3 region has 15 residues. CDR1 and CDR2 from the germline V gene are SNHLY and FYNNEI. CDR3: CASSEWGQVNSPLHF. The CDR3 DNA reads TGTGCCAGCAGTGAATGGGGACAGGTTAATTCACCCCTCCACTTT. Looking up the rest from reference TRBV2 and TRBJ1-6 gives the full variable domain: EPEVTQTPSHQVTQMGQEVILRCVPISNHLYFYWYRQILGQKVEFLVSFYNNEISEKSEIFDDQFSVERPDGSNFTLKIRSTKLEDSAMYFCASSEWGQVNSPLHFGNGTRLTVT.

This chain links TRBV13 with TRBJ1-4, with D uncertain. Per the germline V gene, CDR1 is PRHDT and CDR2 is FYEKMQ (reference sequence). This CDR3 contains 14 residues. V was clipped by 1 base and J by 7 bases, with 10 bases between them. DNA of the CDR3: TGTGCCAGCAGCTTAGTGGGCGTGAGTGAAAAACTGTTTTTT. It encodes CASSLVGVSEKLFF.

The CDR3: CASTPTGNSGNTIYF. The CDR3 DNA follows: TGTGCCAGCACCCCGACAGGGAACTCTGGAAACACCATATATTTT. The chain joins TRBV6-5 to TRBJ1-3, with 7 bases identical to TRBD1. Germline V gives CDR1 MNHEY, CDR2 SVGAGI. The CDR3 runs to 15 residues. Germline trimming cut 7 bases from V and 0 bases from J; bases unmatched to any gene: 6.

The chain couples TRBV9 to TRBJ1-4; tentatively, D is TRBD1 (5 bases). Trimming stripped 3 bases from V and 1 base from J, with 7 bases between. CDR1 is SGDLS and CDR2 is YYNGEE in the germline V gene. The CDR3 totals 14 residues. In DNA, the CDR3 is TGTGCCAGCAGCGCCCAGGGAACTAATGAAAAACTGTTTTTT. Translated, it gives CASSAQGTNEKLFF. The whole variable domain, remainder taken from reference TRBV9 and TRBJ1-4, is DSGVTQTPKHLITATGQRVTLRCSPRSGDLSVYWYQQSLDQGLQFLIQYYNGEERAKGNILERFSAQQFPDLHSELNLSSLELGDSALYFCASSAQGTNEKLFFGSGTQLSVL.

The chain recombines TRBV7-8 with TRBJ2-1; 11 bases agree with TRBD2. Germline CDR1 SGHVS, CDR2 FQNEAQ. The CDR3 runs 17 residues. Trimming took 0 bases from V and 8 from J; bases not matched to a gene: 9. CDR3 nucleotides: TGTGCCAGCAGCTTAGCGACGTATAGCGGGGGGGCATATGAGCAGTTCTTC. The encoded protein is CASSLATYSGGAYEQFF.

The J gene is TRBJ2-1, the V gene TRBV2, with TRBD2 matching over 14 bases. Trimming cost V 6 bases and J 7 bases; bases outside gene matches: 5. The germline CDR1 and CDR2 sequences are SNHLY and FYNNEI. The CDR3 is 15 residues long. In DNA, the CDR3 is TGTGCCAGCAGGGGACTAGCGGGGGCCGGGAATGAGCAGTTCTTC. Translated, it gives CASRGLAGAGNEQFF.

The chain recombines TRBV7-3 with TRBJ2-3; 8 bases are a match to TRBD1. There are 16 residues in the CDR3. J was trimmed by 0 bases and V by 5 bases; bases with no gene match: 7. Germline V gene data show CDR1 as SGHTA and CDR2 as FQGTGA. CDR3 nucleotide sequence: TGTGCCAGCAGCCCTGGGACAGGTGTTAGCACAGATACGCAGTATTTT. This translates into CASSPGTGVSTDTQYF.

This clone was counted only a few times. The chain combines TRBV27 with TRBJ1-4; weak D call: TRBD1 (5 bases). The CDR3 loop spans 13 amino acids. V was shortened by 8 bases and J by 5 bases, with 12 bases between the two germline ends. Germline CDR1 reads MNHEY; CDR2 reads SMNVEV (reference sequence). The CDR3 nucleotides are TGTGCCAGCGGAAGTCAGGGCAATGAAAAACTGTTTTTT. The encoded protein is CASGSQGNEKLFF. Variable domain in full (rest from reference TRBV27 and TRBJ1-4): EAQVTQNPRYLITVTGKKLTVTCSQNMNHEYMSWYRQDPGLGLRQIYYSMNVEVTDKGDVPEGYKVSRKEKRNFPLILESPSPNQTSLYFCASGSQGNEKLFFGSGTQLSVL.

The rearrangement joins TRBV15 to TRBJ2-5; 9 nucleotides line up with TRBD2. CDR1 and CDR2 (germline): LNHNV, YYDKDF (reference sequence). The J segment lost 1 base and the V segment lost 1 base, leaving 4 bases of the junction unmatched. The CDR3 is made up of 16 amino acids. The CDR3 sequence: CATSRVGGGVQETQYF. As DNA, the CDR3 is TGTGCCACCAGCAGAGTGGGCGGGGGGGTCCAAGAGACCCAGTACTTC.

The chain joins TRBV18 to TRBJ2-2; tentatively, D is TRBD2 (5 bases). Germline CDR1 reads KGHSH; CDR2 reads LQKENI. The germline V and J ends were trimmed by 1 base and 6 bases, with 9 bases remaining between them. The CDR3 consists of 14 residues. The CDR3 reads CASSPRPEAGELFF. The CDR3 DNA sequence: TGTGCCAGCTCACCACGCCCGGAGGCCGGGGAGCTGTTTTTT.

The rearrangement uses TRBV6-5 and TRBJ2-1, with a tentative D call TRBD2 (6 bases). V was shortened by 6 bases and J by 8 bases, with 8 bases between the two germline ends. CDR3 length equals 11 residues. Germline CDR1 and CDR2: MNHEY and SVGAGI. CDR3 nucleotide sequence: TGTGCCAGCAGATGGGGGGATGAGCAGTTCTTC. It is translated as CASRWGDEQFF.

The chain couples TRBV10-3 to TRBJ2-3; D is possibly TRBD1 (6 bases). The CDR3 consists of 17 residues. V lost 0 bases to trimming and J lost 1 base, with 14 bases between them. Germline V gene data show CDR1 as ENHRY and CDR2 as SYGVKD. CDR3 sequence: CAISESGRGARTDTQYF. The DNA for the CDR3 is TGTGCCATCAGTGAGTCCGGCAGGGGCGCTCGCACAGATACGCAGTATTTT.

CDR3 nucleotide sequence: TGTGCCAGCAGTTTAAGGGACAGGGTCCTTTCACCCCTCCACTTT. As protein: CASSLRDRVLSPLHF. The chain uses TRBV27 and TRBJ1-6; 9 positions agree with TRBD1. Losses at the gene ends were 2 bases for V and 9 bases for J; bases not matched to a gene: 5. The CDR3 covers 15 residues. Germline V CDR1 and CDR2: MNHEY, SMNVEV (reference sequence).

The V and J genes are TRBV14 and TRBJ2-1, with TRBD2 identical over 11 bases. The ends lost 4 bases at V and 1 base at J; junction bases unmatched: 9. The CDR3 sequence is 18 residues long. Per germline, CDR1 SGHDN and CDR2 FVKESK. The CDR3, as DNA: TGTGCCAGCAGCCGGTCCCTACTAGCGGGGGTGTCCTACAATGAGCAGTTCTTC. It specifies CASSRSLLAGVSYNEQFF.

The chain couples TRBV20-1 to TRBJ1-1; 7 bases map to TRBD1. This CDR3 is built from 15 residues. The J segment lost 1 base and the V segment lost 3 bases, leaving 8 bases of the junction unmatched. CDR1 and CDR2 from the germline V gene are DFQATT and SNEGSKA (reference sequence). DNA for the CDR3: TGCAGTGCTAGTCGGGGGGGGACAGCGAACACTGAAGCTTTCTTT. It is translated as CSASRGGTANTEAFF.

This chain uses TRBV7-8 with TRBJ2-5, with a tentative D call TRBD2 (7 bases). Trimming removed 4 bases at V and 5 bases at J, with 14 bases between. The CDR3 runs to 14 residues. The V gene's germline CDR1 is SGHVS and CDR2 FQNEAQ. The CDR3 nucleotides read TGTGCCAGCAGCTGGGGGGGGGCCGGTGAGACCCAGTACTTC. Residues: CASSWGGAGETQYF.

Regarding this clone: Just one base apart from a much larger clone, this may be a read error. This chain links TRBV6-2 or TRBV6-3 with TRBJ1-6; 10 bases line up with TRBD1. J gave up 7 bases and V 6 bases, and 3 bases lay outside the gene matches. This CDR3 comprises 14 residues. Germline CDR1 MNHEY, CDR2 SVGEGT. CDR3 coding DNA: TGTGCCAGCAGCCGGACAGGGGGAAATTCACCCCTCCACTTT. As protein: CASSRTGGNSPLHF.

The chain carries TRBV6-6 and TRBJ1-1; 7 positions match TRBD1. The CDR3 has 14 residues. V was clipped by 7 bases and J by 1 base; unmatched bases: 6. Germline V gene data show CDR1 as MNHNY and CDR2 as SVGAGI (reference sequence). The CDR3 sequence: CASTSAGGNTEAFF. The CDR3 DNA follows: TGTGCCAGCACCTCGGCAGGGGGGAACACTGAAGCTTTCTTT.

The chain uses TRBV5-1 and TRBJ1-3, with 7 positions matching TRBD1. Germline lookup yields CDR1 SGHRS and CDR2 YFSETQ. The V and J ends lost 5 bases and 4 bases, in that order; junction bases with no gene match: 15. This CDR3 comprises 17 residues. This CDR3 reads CASRSLQGSSEGNTIYF. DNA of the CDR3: TGCGCCAGCAGATCTCTACAGGGGTCTTCTGAAGGAAACACCATATATTTT. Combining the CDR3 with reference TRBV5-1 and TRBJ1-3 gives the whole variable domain KAGVTQTPRYLIKTRGQQVTLSCSPISGHRSVSWYQQTPGQGLQFLFEYFSETQRNKGNFPGRFSGRQFSNSRSEMNVSTLELGDSALYLCASRSLQGSSEGNTIYFGEGSWLTVV.

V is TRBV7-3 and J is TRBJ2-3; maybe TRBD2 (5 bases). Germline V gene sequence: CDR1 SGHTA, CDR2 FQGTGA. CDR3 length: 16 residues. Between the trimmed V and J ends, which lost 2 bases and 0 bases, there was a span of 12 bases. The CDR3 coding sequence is TGTGCCAGCAGCTTAGGTCCAGCGGTGAGCACAGATACGCAGTATTTT. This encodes CASSLGPAVSTDTQYF.

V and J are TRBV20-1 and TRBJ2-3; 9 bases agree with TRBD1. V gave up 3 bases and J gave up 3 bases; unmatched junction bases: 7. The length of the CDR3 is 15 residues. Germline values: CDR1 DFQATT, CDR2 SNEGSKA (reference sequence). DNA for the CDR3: TGCAGTGCTAGTGCGACAGGGGGTAAGACAGATACGCAGTATTTT. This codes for CSASATGGKTDTQYF.

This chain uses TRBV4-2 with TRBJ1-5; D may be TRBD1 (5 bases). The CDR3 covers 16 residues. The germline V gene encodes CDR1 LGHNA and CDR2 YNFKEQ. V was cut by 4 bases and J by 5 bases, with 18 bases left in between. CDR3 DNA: TGTGCCAGCAGCCTCGGTACAGGTGGGTCAGATCAGCCCCAGCATTTT. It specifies CASSLGTGGSDQPQHF.

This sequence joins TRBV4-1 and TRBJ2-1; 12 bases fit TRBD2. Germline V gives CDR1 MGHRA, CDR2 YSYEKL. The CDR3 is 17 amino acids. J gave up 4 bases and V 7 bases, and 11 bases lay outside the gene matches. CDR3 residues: CASNRATSGGPYNEQFF. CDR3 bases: TGCGCCAGCAATCGGGCAACTAGCGGGGGGCCGTACAATGAGCAGTTCTTC.

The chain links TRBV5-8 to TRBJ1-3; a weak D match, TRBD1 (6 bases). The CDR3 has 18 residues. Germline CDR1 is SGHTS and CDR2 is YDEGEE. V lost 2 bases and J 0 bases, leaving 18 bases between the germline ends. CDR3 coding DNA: TGTGCCAGCAGCTTACAGACAGGACGACCCCTCTCTGGAAACACCATATATTTT. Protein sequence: CASSLQTGRPLSGNTIYF.

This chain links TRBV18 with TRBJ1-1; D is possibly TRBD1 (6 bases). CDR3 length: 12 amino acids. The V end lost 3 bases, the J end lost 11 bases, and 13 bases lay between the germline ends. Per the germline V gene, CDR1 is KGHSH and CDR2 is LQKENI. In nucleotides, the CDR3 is TGTGCCAGCTCACCGTCAGGGGCGGCGGCTTTCTTT. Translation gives CASSPSGAAAFF.

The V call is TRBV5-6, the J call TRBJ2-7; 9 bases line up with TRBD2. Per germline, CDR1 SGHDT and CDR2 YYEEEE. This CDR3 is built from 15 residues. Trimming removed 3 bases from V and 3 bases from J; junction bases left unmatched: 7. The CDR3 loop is CASSYGPAGGYEQYF. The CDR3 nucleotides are TGTGCCAGCAGCTATGGGCCAGCGGGGGGCTACGAGCAGTACTTC.